This T cell receptor beta chain was captured in a study of blood T cell repertoires in COVID-19. Looking at the study overall: COVID-19 samples from acute and convalescent phases originated in the United States, Italy and Spain. T cells, B-cell-depleted T cells, or PBMCs supplied cDNA or gDNA.

The CDR3 is made up of 15 amino acids. Germline CDR1 and CDR2: GTSNPN and SVGIG (reference sequence). Trimming pared 3 bases from V and 4 bases from J, leaving 16 bases between. Original data processing: Amplification with reference gene primers provided the estimates of nucleated cell counts. The table came from immunoSEQ multiplex PCR; TCRdb's copy has only in-frame clones and leaves some out. The V and J calls and clone size were taken over from that table, and D and trimming were inferred from the DNA. The sample includes 30,000 to 40,000 clones, about nine tenths of them seen just once. V usage is TRBV30 and J usage is TRBJ1-3, with a weak D call TRBD1 (5 bases). The sample taken for sequencing was peripheral blood. The clonotype originates from a human donor in a cohort sampled during active COVID-19. This CDR3 is CAWSWNRKMGNTIYF. Written as DNA, the CDR3 is TGTGCCTGGAGCTGGAACAGGAAAATGGGAAACACCATATATTTT.